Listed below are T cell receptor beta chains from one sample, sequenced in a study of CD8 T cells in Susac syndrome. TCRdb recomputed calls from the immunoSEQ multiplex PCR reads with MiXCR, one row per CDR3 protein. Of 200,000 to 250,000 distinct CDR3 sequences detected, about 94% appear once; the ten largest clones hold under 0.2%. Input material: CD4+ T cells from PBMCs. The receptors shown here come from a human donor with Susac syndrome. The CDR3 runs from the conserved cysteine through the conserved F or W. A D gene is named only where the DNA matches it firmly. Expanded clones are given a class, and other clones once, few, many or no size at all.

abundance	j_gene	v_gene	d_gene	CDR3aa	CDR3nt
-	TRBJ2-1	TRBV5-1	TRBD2	CASSFGGGRYNEQFF	TGCGCCAGCAGCTTCGGCGGGGGGCGGTACAATGAGCAGTTCTTC
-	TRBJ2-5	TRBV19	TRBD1	CASSEGAQETQYF	TGTGCCAGTAGTGAGGGGGCCCAAGAGACCCAGTACTTC
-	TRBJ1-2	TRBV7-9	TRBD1	CASSLARQGGDGYTF	TGTGCCAGCAGCTTGGCTCGACAGGGGGGCGATGGCTACACCTTC
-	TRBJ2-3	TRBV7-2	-	CASSLLSDIDTQYF	TGTGCCAGCAGCTTACTATCGGACATAGATACGCAGTATTTT
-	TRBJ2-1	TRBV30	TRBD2	CAWSRGGNNEQFF	TGTGCCTGGAGTCGCGGGGGGAACAATGAGCAGTTCTTC
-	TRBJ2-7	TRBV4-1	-	CASSHPTVTPLYEQYF	TGCGCCAGCAGCCATCCAACAGTTACCCCTCTGTACGAGCAGTACTTC
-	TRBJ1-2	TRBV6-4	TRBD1	CASRLRTGVEYGYTF	TGTGCCAGCAGACTGAGGACAGGGGTGGAGTATGGCTACACCTTC
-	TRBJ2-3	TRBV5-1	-	CASSLGGLTDTQYF	TGCGCCAGCAGCTTGGGCGGGCTCACAGATACGCAGTATTTT
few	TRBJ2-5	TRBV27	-	CASSLNGETQYF	TGTGCCAGCAGTTTAAACGGGGAGACCCAGTACTTC
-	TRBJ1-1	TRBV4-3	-	CASSQLPQDAAFF	TGCGCCAGCAGCCAATTACCACAGGATGCTGCTTTCTTT
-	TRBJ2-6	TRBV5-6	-	CASSRQRMLAYSGANVLTF	TGTGCCAGCAGCCGTCAAAGGATGTTGGCGTACTCTGGGGCCAACGTCCTGACTTTC
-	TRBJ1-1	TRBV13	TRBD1	CASSTYRDSEAFF	TGTGCCAGCAGCACATACCGGGACAGCGAAGCTTTCTTT
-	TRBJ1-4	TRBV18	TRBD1	CASSQGASHEKLFF	TGTGCCAGCTCACAGGGGGCTTCACATGAAAAACTGTTTTTT
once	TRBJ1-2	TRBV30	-	CAWSFNTYGYTF	TGTGCCTGGAGCTTTAACACCTATGGCTACACCTTC
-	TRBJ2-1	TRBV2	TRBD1	CASTTQGRSSYNEQFF	TGTGCCAGCACCACACAGGGGAGAAGCTCCTACAATGAGCAGTTCTTC
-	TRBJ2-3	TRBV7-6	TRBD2	CASSLTAGARDTQYF	TGTGCCAGCAGCTTAACAGCGGGGGCCCGGGATACGCAGTATTTT
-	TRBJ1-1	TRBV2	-	CASSEEATDTEAFF	TGTGCCAGCAGTGAAGAAGCGACAGACACTGAAGCTTTCTTT
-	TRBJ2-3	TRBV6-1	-	CASIPPGGEGADTQYF	TGTGCCAGCATCCCCCCGGGTGGGGAAGGCGCAGATACGCAGTATTTT
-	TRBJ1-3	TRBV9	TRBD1	CASSVVGTGGNTIYF	TGTGCCAGCAGCGTAGTAGGGACAGGAGGAAACACCATATATTTT
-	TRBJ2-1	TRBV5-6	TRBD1	CASSWTGDEQFF	TGTGCCAGCAGCTGGACAGGGGATGAGCAGTTCTTC
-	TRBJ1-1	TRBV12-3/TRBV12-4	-	CASSLEPGTEAFF	TGTGCCAGCAGTTTAGAACCCGGCACTGAAGCTTTCTTT
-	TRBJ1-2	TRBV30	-	CAQSRRDYGYTF	TGTGCCCAGAGCCGGAGGGACTATGGCTACACCTTC
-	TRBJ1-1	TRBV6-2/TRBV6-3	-	CATRDSRHEAFF	TGTGCCACCCGCGACAGTCGTCATGAAGCTTTCTTT
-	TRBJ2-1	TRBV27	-	CASSLSRGEQFF	TGTGCCAGCAGTTTATCTCGGGGTGAGCAGTTCTTC
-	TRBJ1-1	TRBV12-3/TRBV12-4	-	CASSFWGGTEAFF	TGTGCCAGCAGTTTCTGGGGAGGAACTGAAGCTTTCTTT
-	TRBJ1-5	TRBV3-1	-	CASSQVPRGQSNQPQHF	TGTGCCAGCAGCCAAGTCCCAAGGGGTCAGAGCAATCAGCCCCAGCATTTT
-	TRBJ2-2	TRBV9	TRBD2	CASSVVSGGAGTGELFF	TGTGCCAGCAGCGTCGTCAGCGGGGGGGCTGGCACCGGGGAGCTGTTTTTT
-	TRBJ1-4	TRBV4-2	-	CASSQDPGRDNEKLFF	TGTGCCAGCAGCCAAGATCCCGGGCGAGATAATGAAAAACTGTTTTTT
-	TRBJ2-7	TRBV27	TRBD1	CASSTGQGTYEQYF	TGTGCCAGCAGTACGGGACAGGGAACTTACGAGCAGTACTTC
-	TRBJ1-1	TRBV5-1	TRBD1	CASSLVGSGGYTEAFF	TGCGCCAGCAGCTTGGTTGGTTCAGGGGGATACACTGAAGCTTTCTTT
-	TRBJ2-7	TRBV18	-	CASSPSRAYEQYF	TGTGCCAGCTCACCATCTCGGGCCTACGAGCAGTACTTC
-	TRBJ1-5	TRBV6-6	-	CASSTGYGQPQHF	TGTGCCAGCAGCACAGGATACGGTCAGCCCCAGCATTTT
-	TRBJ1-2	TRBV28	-	CASSLWDLRVRDGYTF	TGTGCCAGCAGTTTATGGGACCTCCGAGTAAGAGATGGCTACACCTTC
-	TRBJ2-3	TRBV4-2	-	CASSQSGSSTDTQYF	TGTGCCAGCAGCCAGAGTGGGAGTAGCACAGATACGCAGTATTTT
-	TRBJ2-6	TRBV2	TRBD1	CASSGDRPYSGANVLTF	TGTGCCAGCAGTGGGGACAGGCCCTACTCTGGGGCCAACGTCCTGACTTTC
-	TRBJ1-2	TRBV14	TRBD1	CASSPYRGSPFLSEGYTF	TGTGCCAGCAGCCCGTACAGGGGAAGTCCCTTCCTATCGGAGGGCTACACCTTC
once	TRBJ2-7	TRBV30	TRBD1	CAWSVGQGSEQYF	TGTGCCTGGAGTGTCGGACAGGGGTCCGAGCAGTACTTC
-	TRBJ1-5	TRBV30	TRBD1	CAWSVRQGKPQHF	TGTGCCTGGAGCGTGAGACAGGGGAAGCCCCAGCATTTT
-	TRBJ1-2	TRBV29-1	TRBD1	CSGGDRTYGYTF	TGCAGCGGAGGGGACAGAACCTATGGCTACACCTTC
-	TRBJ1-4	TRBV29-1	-	CSVAPRGVLDEKLFF	TGCAGCGTGGCCCCCCGGGGGGTTTTGGATGAAAAACTGTTTTTT
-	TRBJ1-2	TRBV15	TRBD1	CATSRDGEWDRAYGYTF	TGTGCCACCAGCAGAGATGGGGAATGGGACAGGGCCTATGGCTACACCTTC
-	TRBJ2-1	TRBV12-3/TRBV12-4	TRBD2	CASSSGGRYNEQFF	TGTGCCAGCAGTAGCGGGGGCCGATACAATGAGCAGTTCTTC